Below, 18 T cell receptor beta chains from the same sample are listed, as sequenced in a study of beta chain features in type 1 diabetes. What was sequenced were expressed TCRB transcripts, since all of the isolated RNA had been reverse transcribed. This table comes from immunoSEQ multiplex PCR, and its TCRdb copy is limited to in-frame clones, with some not included. The data show 200,000 to 250,000 clones, about 11% seen once. Sequencing used central memory CD4+ T cells from blood. The receptors stem from a young man in good health.

This clone was seen more than once but under ten times. The J gene is TRBJ2-7, the V gene TRBV7-2, with D tentatively TRBD2 (5 bases). CDR3 size: 15 residues. V was shortened by 5 bases and J by 1 base, with 15 bases between the two germline ends. Germline CDR1 is SGHTA and CDR2 is FQGNSA. The CDR3 region is CASSPSRGTSYEQYF. The CDR3 DNA is TGTGCCAGCAGCCCAAGCCGGGGTACGTCCTACGAGCAGTACTTC.

A few counts support this clone. The CDR3 loop reads CASSQFRDRAMKQFF. The CDR3 bases are TGCGCCAGCAGCCAATTCCGGGACAGAGCAATGAAGCAGTTCTTC. The chain couples TRBV4-1 to TRBJ2-1; 7 bases are shared with TRBD1. V lost 2 bases and J lost 11; bases outside the gene matches: 12. This CDR3 region has 15 residues. Germline V gives CDR1 MGHRA, CDR2 YSYEKL.

Points on this clone: A much larger clonotype is one base distant, so this may be a read error. This CDR3 reads CASSQGLAEQETQYF. The CDR3 nucleotides are TGCGCCAGCAGCCAAGGACTAGCGGAACAAGAGACCCAGTACTTC. The rearrangement links TRBV4-3 to TRBJ2-5, with 9 positions matching TRBD2. This CDR3 is 15 amino acids long. CDR1 and CDR2 from the germline V gene are LGHNA and YSLEER. V lost 1 base, J lost 2 bases, and 2 bases stayed unmatched.

This chain connects TRBV30 to TRBJ2-5; the match to TRBD2 covers 11 bases. V gave up 2 bases and J gave up 5 bases; unmatched junction bases: 4. Germline V lookup: CDR1 GTSNPN, CDR2 SVGIG (reference sequence). CDR3 length: 14 residues. The CDR3 nucleotides are TGTGCCTGGAGTAGAGGACTAGCGGGTGAGACCCAGTACTTC. Its translation: CAWSRGLAGETQYF.

To note about this clone: One end of the junction is discordant with germline, which a read error may explain. The rearrangement joins TRBV5-6 to TRBJ2-5, with a weak D call TRBD1 (6 bases). The CDR3 totals 16 residues. CDR1 is SGHDT, CDR2 YYEEEE, per germline. The CDR3 nucleotides are TGTGCCAGCAGACATAGGCCTCCAGGGGACCAGGAGACCCAGTACTTC. This codes for CASRHRPPGDQETQYF.

This clone appeared a few times. The chain combines TRBV13 with TRBJ1-3; D remains ambiguous. The CDR3 runs to 13 residues. The V end was cut by 0 bases, the J end by 2 bases, with 2 bases between. Germline CDR1 is PRHDT and CDR2 is FYEKMQ (reference sequence). CDR3 loop: CASSLGPGNTIYF. The CDR3 DNA sequence: TGTGCCAGCAGCTTAGGCCCTGGAAACACCATATATTTT.

This clone showed up just a few times. The J gene is TRBJ1-2, the V gene TRBV5-1, with unresolved D. The CDR3 contains 14 residues. CDR1 SGHRS and CDR2 YFSETQ come from the germline V gene. Trimming shortened V by 0 bases and J by 4 bases, and 10 bases separated the two germline ends. CDR3: CASSLAVQTYGYTF. DNA for the CDR3: TGCGCCAGCAGCTTGGCCGTGCAGACCTATGGCTACACCTTC.

This clone was seen many times. This chain links TRBV7-9 with TRBJ2-5; either TRBD1 or TRBD2 may supply D (5 bases each). The CDR3 consists of 14 residues. Germline V lookup: CDR1 SEHNR, CDR2 FQNEAQ (reference sequence). V shed 5 bases and J shed 5 bases, with 15 bases lying between them. DNA for the CDR3: TGTGCCAGCAGCCGTTCCCCTTGGGGGGAGACCCAGTACTTC. The encoded protein is CASSRSPWGETQYF.

The J gene is TRBJ2-1, the V gene TRBV10-3, with D perhaps matching TRBD2 (6 bases). The germline gives CDR1 ENHRY, CDR2 SYGVKD. The CDR3 spans 11 residues. V lost 11 bases to trimming and J lost 8 bases, with 13 bases between them. CDR3 protein: CASGLAHEQFF. The CDR3 bases are TGTGCCTCCGGGCTAGCGCATGAGCAGTTCTTC.

This clone showed up just a few times. One end of the junction is discordant with germline, which a read error may explain. This sequence joins TRBV7-9 and TRBJ1-2; D is unresolved. The germline V gene encodes CDR1 SEHNR and CDR2 FQNEAQ (reference sequence). This CDR3 has 13 amino acids. The CDR3 DNA sequence: TGCGCCAGCAGCCCCCTTGGGGAGGGTCGCTACACCTTC. Its protein is CASSPLGEGRYTF.

This chain uses TRBV29-1 with TRBJ1-1; D unresolved. Looked up from germline, CDR1 is SQVTM and CDR2 is ANQGSEA. The CDR3 loop spans 14 amino acids. Trimming pared 4 bases from V and 0 bases from J, leaving 12 bases between. CDR3 sequence (DNA): TGCAGCGTTGCTTATACCGGGCTGAACACTGAAGCTTTCTTT. The encoded protein is CSVAYTGLNTEAFF.

The table lists this clone with a few counts. The chain carries TRBV5-6 and TRBJ2-5, with D possibly TRBD2 on 6 matching bases. The CDR3 runs to 15 residues. With 2 bases removed from V and 0 bases from J, the gap between germline ends came to 11 bases. CDR1 and CDR2 from the germline V gene are SGHDT and YYEEEE. The CDR3 DNA reads as TGTGCCAGCAGCTTAAGGGAGGAGTACCAAGAGACCCAGTACTTC. The encoded protein is CASSLREEYQETQYF.

The V and J genes are TRBV9 and TRBJ2-5, with D possibly being TRBD2 (5 bases). Germline CDR1 is SGDLS and CDR2 is YYNGEE. V lost 0 bases and J lost 2, with 11 bases in between. This CDR3 contains 15 residues. CDR3 DNA sequence: TGTGCCAGCAGCGTAGGACGGGGAGAGCAAGAGACCCAGTACTTC. Its translation is CASSVGRGEQETQYF.

The rearrangement links TRBV7-2 to TRBJ2-1; tentative D call: TRBD2 (5 bases). CDR1 is SGHTA, CDR2 FQGNSA, per germline. Trimming took 2 bases from V and 8 from J, leaving 16 bases between them. The CDR3 is 15 residues long. The CDR3 sequence is CASSLRTPGIDEQFF. The DNA for the CDR3 is TGTGCCAGCAGCTTAAGGACTCCGGGTATTGATGAGCAGTTCTTC.

The V gene is TRBV2, the J gene TRBJ1-1; D might be TRBD1 (6 bases). The CDR3 covers 12 residues. V dropped 6 bases and J dropped 8 bases, with 13 bases sitting between them. The V gene's germline CDR1 is SNHLY and CDR2 FYNNEI. The CDR3 nucleotides are TGTGCCAGCAGGAAACAGGGATTGGAAGCTTTCTTT. It yields the protein CASRKQGLEAFF.

The chain carries TRBV5-1 and TRBJ2-3; 12 bases align to TRBD2. The ends lost 0 bases at V and 2 bases at J; junction bases unmatched: 4. CDR1 is SGHRS, CDR2 YFSETQ, per germline. The CDR3 runs 17 residues. The CDR3 region is CASSLGLAGAYTDTQYF. In nucleotides, the CDR3 is TGCGCCAGCAGCTTGGGACTAGCGGGAGCATACACAGATACGCAGTATTTT.

With regard to this clone: Other DNA sequences within the sample encode an identical CDR3. The rearrangement uses TRBV9 and TRBJ2-5; TRBD2 agrees at 8 bases. J lost 5 bases, V lost 2 bases, and 11 bases had no gene match. Germline V gives CDR1 SGDLS, CDR2 YYNGEE. This CDR3 region has 16 residues. CDR3 residues: CASSVGAGAGRETQYF. In nucleotides, the CDR3 is TGTGCCAGCAGCGTGGGAGCGGGAGCCGGGCGGGAGACCCAGTACTTC.

The V gene is TRBV29-1, the J gene TRBJ2-5; D is uncertain. V was pared by 5 bases and J by 2 bases, with 12 bases between. This CDR3 comprises 13 residues. Germline assignment: CDR1 SQVTM and CDR2 ANQGSEA. The CDR3 DNA follows: TGCAGCGTTCGCCCGGCCCCACAAGAGACCCAGTACTTC. Protein product: CSVRPAPQETQYF.